This TCR beta chain came from a study of cytomegalovirus exposure and HLA in healthy donors (dated by TCRdb to 2016 to 2017). About the study as a whole: In an earlier analysis of some 550 of the donors, around 300 Gb of sequence data and some 100 million unique TCR beta sequences from about 179 million T cells were reported. In the later analysis, no new phenotypic data were used to find candidate immune exposures; instead, reliance was placed on TCR beta sequences and their occurrence across donors. Approximately 310 gigabases of sequencing data and approximately 93 million unique TCR sequences were included in an early release covering 500 to 750 HLA-typed donors. In addition to the first cohort of about 650 subjects, a separate validation cohort of approximately 110 different subjects was used. In a later genetic analysis, genome-wide SNP genotypes for about three fifths of the roughly 670 donors were used, and that subset was treated as a discovery cohort. To predict cytomegalovirus infection status, the study brought together high-throughput TCR immunosequencing, statistical association of individual TCRs with disease status, and machine learning. To decide whether each TCR beta V gene segment behaved as functional or pseudogenic, an earlier analysis of some 600 of the donors relied on high-throughput TCR beta sequencing. The genetic ancestry cluster associated with self-reported Caucasian donors included around 76% of the 398 genotyped donors. Donor age, sex, ethnicity and CMV serostatus were collected together with the repertoire data. Among about 410 genotyped donors of the cohort, an average of approximately 240,000 unique TCR beta nucleotide sequences was sequenced per donor, of which roughly 17% were non-productive. A later analysis re-examined previously published TCR beta repertoires from more than 650 donors and added high-resolution HLA genotyping to investigate patterns of TCR occurrence. Typing coverage differed by locus: A, B, C, DRB1 and DQB1 were typed in about 620-640 donors, DQA1 in approximately 520, DPA1 in roughly 590, and DPB1 in just under 490. The study was designed to test whether signatures of past pathogen exposure could be identified by cataloging public T cell receptors. All discovery cohort repertoires had been generated on a single sequencing platform. Roughly five DR-DQ haplotypes were handled as single units for association and clustering, since linkage in the cohort was strong. Using immunosequencing, the study profiled T cell repertoires from fewer than 850 subjects and related those repertoires to cytomegalovirus serostatus. Class I and class II HLA loci were covered by the typing at four-digit resolution. Broader findings and caveats from the paper: The classifier was reported to diagnose cytomegalovirus status with high specificity and sensitivity in both the original and validation cohorts. Compared with equally common non-associated chains, HLA-associated TCR beta chains in a later analysis were more clonally expanded and had lower generation probabilities. Correlated functional status among segregating V segments might reflect linkage disequilibrium, but an unknown experimental factor could not be ruled out. A later genetic analysis reported fewer N-insertions in productive TCRs among donors in an Asian-associated ancestry cluster than the 666-donor mean. According to a later analysis, most CMV-associated TCR beta chains appeared to be HLA-restricted, and the HLA associations seemed to be driven largely by CMV exposure. Specific HLA alleles were associated with roughly 17,000 TCR beta sequences at a false discovery rate of 0.05 in a later analysis. CMV serostatus was the only immune exposure information available for the cohort. In vitro tests confirmed that a few of the cytomegalovirus-associated TCR beta chains recognize cytomegalovirus antigens. A cluster of highly shared sequence variants was judged likely to represent a technical artifact of the sequencing pipeline. Across donors, most TCR sequences were observed very rarely, whereas some public TCRs were present in many individuals. An association between a missense DCLRE1C variant and V-gene and J-gene trimming of TCR beta chains was found in a later genetic analysis and replicated in an independent cohort. A total of around 150 TCR beta chains were listed by the study as associated with cytomegalovirus. Sequencing depth was assumed to be roughly uniform across donors in the presence/absence analyses, though that assumption may not hold. A later analysis reported that several top co-occurrence clusters appeared linked to parvovirus B19, influenza, CMV and Epstein-Barr virus. Roughly 17 rarely observed V segments, including chromosome 9 orphons, were excluded from the earlier analysis of approximately 600 of the donors because counts were too low. The authors suggested that the approach could potentially be generalized to other disease states and immunological phenotypes. According to a later analysis, TCR association rates differed among HLA loci, with DRB1 alleles showing the most associated TCRs and HLA-C alleles showing the fewest. A further reported finding was that TCR beta sequences accurately predicted the HLA-A and HLA-B alleles for most subjects in the first cohort. An earlier analysis of around 540 of the donors showed that most TCR beta V segments appeared in productive rearrangements either about 87% or about 30% of the time, which broadly matched IMGT annotations. Only TCR beta chains were sequenced in this cohort, and the absence of alpha or paired-chain data limited detectable features. When HLA alleles, especially DR and DQ, strongly co-occurred, attributing TCR associations to individual alleles was difficult. Some IMGT-functional V segments, including TRBV6-2 and TRBV6-3, could not be distinguished by the 87-base-pair reads and were therefore excluded. Because HLA typing was missing for some donors at each locus, association tests included only the typed subset.

Details on this clone: Its antigen is unknown. Qualities for individual bases were not recorded, and no much larger clone is one base off.

The cohort consisted of approximately 670 healthy bone marrow donors. At the time of sampling, every cohort member was nominally healthy, though immune exposures that went unrecorded were likely present. The donor tested CMV seropositive and was one of the 289 seropositive cohort members. Each donor provided a peripheral blood sample, and peripheral blood mononuclear cells were used for TCR beta sequencing. Genomic DNA was extracted from the blood cell samples with the Qiagen DNeasy Blood Extraction Kit. In the germline V gene (reference sequence), CDR1 corresponds to SGHNT and CDR2 to YYREEE. Spanning cysteine to phenylalanine, the CDR3 consists of 15 amino acids. Only the CDR3 region is kept as DNA, spanning 45 bases read in frame from base 1. Clipping removes 3 bases from V and 8 bases from J, with 6 as the unmatched junction base count. The library was generated by the immunoSEQ multiplex PCR assay. For the multiplex PCR, a mixture combining 60 forward primers for TCR Vbeta segments and 13 reverse primers for TCR Jbeta segments was used. The CDR3 region of rearranged TCR beta genes was amplified from genomic DNA with a multiplex PCR assay. On the Illumina HiSeq System, the amplified TCR beta libraries were sequenced as 87-base-pair reads. Processing in the source paper ran as follows. A later analysis counted tens of millions of unique TCR beta chains across the 640 or so repertoires, and around 9.9 million of these chains were shared by at least two donors. To remove PCR and sequencing errors, raw reads were error-corrected and collapsed into unique sequences using a nearest-neighbor algorithm that merged closely related sequences. CDR3 sequences were aligned to IMGT reference sequences to assign V, D and J gene segments. For a sequence to be retained, a match of at least six nucleotides to both a V gene segment and a J gene segment was required. A rearrangement was called productive if the CDR3 had no stop codons and remained in frame with V and J, and every other rearrangement was called non-productive. CDR3 was defined according to IMGT convention as the region running from the second conserved V-encoded cysteine to the conserved J-encoded phenylalanine. The earlier analysis of about 610 of the donors excluded sequences that lacked an unambiguous match to a single V gene segment. An earlier analysis of around 600 of the donors classified V segments as functional when productive rearrangements were above 56.7% and as segregating when the standard deviation between donors was above 5%. A statistical classification framework was developed to diagnose cytomegalovirus status using the catalog of TCR beta chain sequences. In a later analysis, V and J genes were assigned by comparing TCR nucleotide sequences against IMGT/GENE-DB human TR gene sequences. Using the TCRdist pipeline, a later analysis assigned CDR3 sequences along with most-parsimonious VDJ recombination scenarios. In a later analysis, each TCR beta chain was defined by its CDR3 amino acid sequence together with its V-gene family, and reads lacking a unique V-gene family were excluded. A later analysis removed 592 highly shared, low-generation-probability nucleotide sequences to deal with suspected cross-contamination and a sequencing artifact. A later analysis calculated a clonal expansion index for each public chain from normalized within-repertoire ranks of inferred template counts. A later analysis computed generation probabilities with a VDJ recombination model fitted to out-of-frame rearrangements, and checked the results against IGoR. In a later analysis, TCR-TCR, TCR-HLA and TCR-CMV co-occurrence was scored with hypergeometric tests, and a repertoire-size bias correction was applied to TCR pairs. To estimate false discovery rates, a later analysis permuted the HLA or CMV assignments 20 times. In a later analysis, co-occurring TCRs were grouped using DBSCAN, with TCRdist sequence similarity added in when clustering inside HLA-allele-positive subsets. Repertoires with fewer than 30,000 or more than 120,000 public chains, plus five repertoires with anomalous nucleotide sharing, were excluded from co-occurrence clustering. In TCRdb, the immuneACCESS table is reduced to in-frame sequences with V and J assigned. These tables do not hold every clone; where another copy was compared, an unresolved V gene accounts for under half, and the others remain unexplained. The DNA was the basis for D and trimming; V, J and clone size are from that table. The sample data list around 170,000 clones, and roughly 80% of these were observed just once. The top ten clonotypes cover approximately 2.4% of the sample.

The sequenced sample consisted of PBMCs. The TCR was taken from a woman aged 50 to 65 in good health and CMV-seropositive. The chain links TRBV5-4 with TRBJ2-1, with 12 middle bases fitting TRBD2. In nucleotide form, the sequence is TGTGCCAGCAGCTCACTAGCGGGGGGTGATGATGAGCAGTTCTTC. Translated, this is CASSSLAGGDDEQFF.